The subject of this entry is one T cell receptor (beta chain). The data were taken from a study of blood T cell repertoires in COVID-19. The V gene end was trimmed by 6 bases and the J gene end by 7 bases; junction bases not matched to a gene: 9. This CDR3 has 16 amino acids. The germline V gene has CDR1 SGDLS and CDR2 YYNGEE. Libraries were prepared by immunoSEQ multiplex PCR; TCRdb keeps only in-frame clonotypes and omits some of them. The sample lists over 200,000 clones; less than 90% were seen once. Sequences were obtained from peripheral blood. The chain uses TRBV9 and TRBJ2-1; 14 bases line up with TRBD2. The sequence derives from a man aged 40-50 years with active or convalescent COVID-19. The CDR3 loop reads CASTKTSGGAENEQFF. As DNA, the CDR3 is TGTGCCAGCACCAAGACTAGCGGGGGGGCCGAAAATGAGCAGTTCTTC.